The entry below describes one TCR beta chain. The antigen is not known. Time point described: pre-treatment sample, taken before nivolumab and TIL therapy. These data are taken from a study of TIL therapy for anti-PD-1-resistant metastatic lung cancer. Study details: Tumors carried a median roughly 1.5 non-synonymous mutations per megabase.

The immunoSEQ assay was v3. Assay used: immunoSEQ multiplex PCR; TCRdb lists only in-frame clones, some missing. Found here are under 65,000 clones, over 75% of them singletons; the top ten hold roughly 3%. Germline CDR1 reads SGHTA; CDR2 reads FQGNSA. The CDR3 is 15 residues long. V lost 3 bases, J lost 5 bases, and 17 bases lay in between. Study-wide findings and caveats: The cohort had more treatment-naive, never-smoker and oncogene-addicted patients than typical.

The source is a person aged 25 to 80 with non-small cell lung cancer. The chain combines TRBV7-2 with TRBJ2-7; D is unclear. The specimen comprised blood, sampled at baseline. CDR3 in amino acids: CASSFYYGEEDEQYF. The CDR3, as DNA: TGTGCCAGCAGCTTCTATTACGGAGAAGAGGACGAGCAGTACTTC. Supplemented by reference TRBV7-2 and TRBJ2-7, the full variable domain reads GAGVSQSPSNKVTEKGKDVELRCDPISGHTALYWYRQSLGQGLEFLIYFQGNSAPDKSGLPSDRFSAERTGGSVSTLTIQRTQQEDSAVYLCASSFYYGEEDEQYFGPGTRLTVT.